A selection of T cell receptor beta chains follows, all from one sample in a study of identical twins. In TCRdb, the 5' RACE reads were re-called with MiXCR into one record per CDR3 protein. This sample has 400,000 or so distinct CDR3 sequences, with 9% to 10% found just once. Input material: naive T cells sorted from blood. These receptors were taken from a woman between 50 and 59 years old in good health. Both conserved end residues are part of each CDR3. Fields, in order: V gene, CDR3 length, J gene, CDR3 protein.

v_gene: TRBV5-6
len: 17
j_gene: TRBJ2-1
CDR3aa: CASSLGTTSGPYNEQFF

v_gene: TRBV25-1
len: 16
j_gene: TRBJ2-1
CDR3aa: CASSPVGGGKWNEQFF

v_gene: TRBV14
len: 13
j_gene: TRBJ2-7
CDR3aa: CASSQGLGREQYF

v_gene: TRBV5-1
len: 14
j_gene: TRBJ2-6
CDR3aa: CASKASSGANVLTF

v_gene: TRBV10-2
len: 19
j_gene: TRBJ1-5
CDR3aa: CASSKLWGQRTDSNQPQHF

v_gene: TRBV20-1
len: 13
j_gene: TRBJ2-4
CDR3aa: CTGRRSASDIQYF

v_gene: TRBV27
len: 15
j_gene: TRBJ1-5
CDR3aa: CASGSGTGVIQPQHF

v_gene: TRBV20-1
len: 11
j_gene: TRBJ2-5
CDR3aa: CSARPGPTQYF

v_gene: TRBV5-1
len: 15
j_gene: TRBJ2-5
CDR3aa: CASRPYREGQETQYF

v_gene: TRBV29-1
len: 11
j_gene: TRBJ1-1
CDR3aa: CSVLLNTEAFF